This T cell receptor beta chain was recorded in a study of T cells expressing NK-cell markers. This CDR3 has 13 residues. Germline-derived CDR1 and CDR2 are SGHAT and FQNNGV. TCRdb reprocessed the 5' RACE reads and keeps a single row for each CDR3 protein, giving no DNA. The sample includes 150,000 or so distinct CDR3 sequences. The specimen sequenced was blood T cells: a sorted CD56 or NKG2C T cell subset, CD4+ or CD8+ T cells, or bulk PBMC T cells (not recorded which). This chain uses TRBV11-2 with TRBJ2-7; the D call from TCRdb, TRBD1, cannot be confirmed without DNA. This TCR derives from a woman aged 45-65 years in good health. CDR3 region: CASSSGSDYEQYF. Combining the CDR3 with reference TRBV11-2 and TRBJ2-7 gives the whole variable domain EAGVAQSPRYKIIEKRQSVAFWCNPISGHATLYWYQQILGQGPKLLIQFQNNGVVDDSQLPKDRFSAERLKGVDSTLKIQPAKLEDSAVYLCASSSGSDYEQYFGPGTRLTVT.